This T cell receptor (beta chain) was retrieved from a study of blood T cell repertoires in COVID-19. Background on the study: Sources were T cells, B-cell-depleted T cells, or PBMCs; the material itself was cDNA or gDNA.

Authors' processing steps: By means of reference gene primer amplification, nucleated cell counts were estimated. Data came from immunoSEQ multiplex PCR; TCRdb stores just in-frame clones and leaves some out. The V and J calls and clone size are taken from that table; D and trimming were inferred from the DNA. Of about 90,000 clones in the sample, approximately 77% are singletons; the top ten hold around a tenth. Source material: peripheral blood. The sequence was collected from an elderly woman with acute or convalescent COVID-19.

CDR3 in DNA: TGTGCCAGCAGTGAATTCGGGGGTCCGGGGGAAAAACTGTTTTTT. It translates to CASSEFGGPGEKLFF. This chain joins TRBV2 and TRBJ1-4, with D perhaps matching TRBD1 (5 bases). The CDR3 totals 15 residues. Trimming cost V 2 bases and J 8 bases, with 15 bases left between them. CDR1 is SNHLY and CDR2 is FYNNEI in the germline V gene.